These 25 T cell receptor beta chains originate from one sample sequenced in a study of blood T cell repertoires in COVID-19. Assay: immunoSEQ multiplex PCR; the TCRdb copy retains only in-frame clones and omits some. The sample records some 290,000 clones, 85% to 90% being singletons. The sample was peripheral blood. These receptors were obtained from a man between 18 and 29 years old with active or convalescent COVID-19.

The rearrangement links TRBV6-5 to TRBJ1-1; no clear D. The CDR3 has 13 amino acids. Germline loops: CDR1 MNHEY, CDR2 SVGAGI. V gave up 7 bases and J gave up 0 bases, with 9 bases separating them. The CDR3 protein is CASMVGLNTEAFF. CDR3 nucleotides: TGTGCCAGCATGGTGGGCTTGAACACTGAAGCTTTCTTT.

CDR3 sequence reads: CASRAGGYEKLFF. CDR3 DNA: TGTGCCAGCAGGGCCGGGGGGTATGAAAAACTGTTTTTT. The V call is TRBV7-9, the J call TRBJ1-4, with D perhaps matching TRBD1 (5 bases). V dropped 6 bases and J dropped 6 bases, with 11 bases sitting between them. The CDR3 sequence is 13 residues long. Germline CDR1 is SEHNR and CDR2 is FQNEAQ (reference sequence).

The genes are TRBV5-6 and TRBJ1-1, with 8 nucleotides matching TRBD1. The length of the CDR3 is 15 residues. Germline-derived CDR1 and CDR2 are SGHDT and YYEEEE. V trimming: 4 bases; J trimming: 8 bases; junction bases outside the gene matches: 13. The CDR3, as DNA: TGTGCCAGCAGCCCCGATCAGGGGGCAGTTATAGAAGCTTTCTTT. Its translation is CASSPDQGAVIEAFF.

The chain has TRBV7-6 and TRBJ2-2, with D maybe TRBD1 (6 bases). Germline CDR1 SGHVS, CDR2 FNYEAQ. Trimming shortened V by 3 bases and J by 6 bases, and 17 bases separated the two germline ends. The CDR3 is made up of 16 amino acids. CDR3: CASSLGQMAFPGELFF. As DNA, the CDR3 is TGTGCCAGCAGCTTGGGACAAATGGCTTTCCCCGGGGAGCTGTTTTTT.

The chain carries TRBV19 and TRBJ2-7; TRBD2 matches 15 bases. Germline V lookup: CDR1 LNHDA, CDR2 SQIVND (reference sequence). The CDR3 runs 18 residues. V shed 5 bases, J shed 4 bases, and the junction held 12 bases outside the gene matches. CDR3 sequence: CASSPGLAGGMGRYEQYF. Written as DNA, the CDR3 is TGTGCCAGTAGTCCTGGACTAGCGGGGGGGATGGGAAGATACGAGCAGTACTTC.

The chain uses TRBV14 and TRBJ2-4, with a weak D call TRBD2 (6 bases). V lost 5 bases, J lost 4 bases, and 18 bases lay in between. The CDR3 spans 16 residues. Germline V gene sequence: CDR1 SGHDN, CDR2 FVKESK. For the CDR3, the DNA is TGTGCCAGCAGCGGAACTGGGGACTCCTCAAAAAACATTCAGTACTTC. Translation gives CASSGTGDSSKNIQYF.

The V gene is TRBV28, the J gene TRBJ2-2, with unresolved D. Trimming took off 6 bases at V and 6 bases at J, with 5 bases between the two ends. CDR1 and CDR2 (germline): MDHEN, SYDVKM. The CDR3 runs to 11 residues. The CDR3 DNA is TGTGCCAGCAGCTCGGCCGGGGAGCTGTTTTTT. This sequence encodes CASSSAGELFF.

The chain uses TRBV4-1 and TRBJ1-5; D remains ambiguous. The CDR3 spans 15 residues. Germline V gene sequence: CDR1 MGHRA, CDR2 YSYEKL. V lost 1 base to trimming and J lost 3 bases, with 10 bases between them. DNA for the CDR3: TGCGCCAGCAGCCAAGTTCTAGGACTCAATCAGCCCCAGCATTTT. Translating gives CASSQVLGLNQPQHF.

In its sample, this clone was seen a few times. The chain employs TRBV10-1 and TRBJ1-3; weak D call: TRBD1 (6 bases). V shed 3 bases and J shed 4 bases, with 19 bases lying between them. The V gene's germline CDR1 is WNHNN and CDR2 SYGVQD (reference sequence). The CDR3 loop spans 17 amino acids. CDR3 in amino acids: CASSDLRGGRVGNTIYF. The CDR3 DNA reads as TGCGCCAGCAGTGACCTGAGGGGGGGCAGGGTCGGAAACACCATATATTTT.

This clone was detected once. V gene TRBV11-3 combines with J gene TRBJ2-1; 12 nucleotides line up with TRBD2. The CDR3 loop spans 18 amino acids. Germline loops: CDR1 SGHNT, CDR2 YENEEA. The ends lost 0 bases at V and 2 bases at J; junction bases unmatched: 5. In nucleotides, the CDR3 is TGTGCCAGCAGCTTAGATCTCGCTAGCGGGGGGGCCTACAATGAGCAGTTCTTC. This gives the protein CASSLDLASGGAYNEQFF.

The rearrangement uses TRBV4-1 and TRBJ1-3; D possibly corresponds to TRBD1 (5 bases). In germline, CDR1 is MGHRA, CDR2 YSYEKL. Trimming removed 3 bases at V and 0 bases at J, with 12 bases between. The CDR3 is 16 residues long. The CDR3 coding sequence is TGCGCCAGCAGCCAGGGGACTGCCTACTCTGGAAACACCATATATTTT. It codes for CASSQGTAYSGNTIYF.

This clone has a handful of counts. The rearrangement joins TRBV13 to TRBJ2-7; D may be TRBD1 (6 bases). The CDR3 length is 14 residues. V was shortened by 3 bases and J by 7 bases, with 16 bases between the two germline ends. CDR1 and CDR2 (germline): PRHDT, FYEKMQ (reference sequence). The CDR3 DNA reads TGTGCCAGCAGCTTTTTTGGAGACAGGAAGGAGCAGTACTTC. It specifies CASSFFGDRKEQYF.

The gene calls are TRBV28 and TRBJ1-4; unclear D gene. This CDR3 has 14 residues. Germline V CDR1 and CDR2: MDHEN, SYDVKM. The V end was cut by 7 bases, the J end by 8 bases, with 17 bases between. This CDR3 is CASTLRTPGEKLFF. The CDR3 nucleotides read TGTGCCAGCACCCTTCGGACTCCGGGGGAAAAACTGTTTTTT.

CDR3: CAWSQTGQFFRYTF. The CDR3, as DNA: TGTGCCTGGAGCCAAACGGGACAGTTCTTTCGCTACACCTTC. The rearrangement links TRBV30 to TRBJ1-2; 7 bases are shared with TRBD1. This CDR3 contains 14 residues. V was clipped by 3 bases and J by 9 bases; unmatched bases: 13. Germline assignment: CDR1 GTSNPN and CDR2 SVGIG (reference sequence).

The gene calls are TRBV19 and TRBJ2-7, with D uncertain. This CDR3 is 13 amino acids long. Trimming stripped 3 bases from V and 1 base from J, with 7 bases between. Germline V gene sequence: CDR1 LNHDA, CDR2 SQIVND (reference sequence). CDR3 loop: CASSIYMSYEQYF. The CDR3 bases are TGTGCCAGTAGTATTTACATGTCCTACGAGCAGTACTTC.

J is TRBJ1-4 and V is TRBV5-1, with unresolved D. Trimming took off 5 bases at V and 5 bases at J, with 10 bases between the two ends. Germline CDR1 reads SGHRS; CDR2 reads YFSETQ. The CDR3 loop spans 13 amino acids. The DNA of the CDR3 is TGCGCCAGCAGGGGAACGGGGAATGAAAAACTGTTTTTT. It specifies CASRGTGNEKLFF. The full variable domain, completed using reference TRBV5-1 and TRBJ1-4, is KAGVTQTPRYLIKTRGQQVTLSCSPISGHRSVSWYQQTPGQGLQFLFEYFSETQRNKGNFPGRFSGRQFSNSRSEMNVSTLELGDSALYLCASRGTGNEKLFFGSGTQLSVL.

This clone came up once. The chain is built from TRBV5-6 and TRBJ1-2, with 7 bases identical to TRBD1. The germline gives CDR1 SGHDT, CDR2 YYEEEE. V lost 4 bases and J lost 8; bases outside the gene matches: 14. This CDR3 spans 15 amino acids. The CDR3 here is CASSETWGQGEGYTF. CDR3 sequence (DNA): TGTGCCAGCAGCGAGACCTGGGGGCAGGGGGAAGGCTACACCTTC.

This clone was observed a handful of times. The chain couples TRBV5-4 to TRBJ2-1, with TRBD2 matching over 13 bases. CDR3 size: 15 residues. Germline values: CDR1 SGHNT, CDR2 YYREEE (reference sequence). V dropped 5 bases and J dropped 7; count of bases not matched to a gene: 6. The CDR3 DNA is TGTGCCAGCAGACACGGACTAGCGGGAGCAAATGAGCAGTTCTTC. Amino acids: CASRHGLAGANEQFF.

This chain connects TRBV5-1 to TRBJ2-7, with D perhaps TRBD2 (6 bases). Germline CDR1 reads SGHRS; CDR2 reads YFSETQ. V was clipped by 0 bases and J by 0 bases, with 13 bases between them. The CDR3 is 16 residues long. The CDR3 nucleotides read TGCGCCAGCAGCTTGGGCGGGGCTTTAAGCTCCTACGAGCAGTACTTC. It translates to CASSLGGALSSYEQYF.

This chain connects TRBV27 to TRBJ1-5; D is unresolved. Per germline, CDR1 MNHEY and CDR2 SMNVEV (reference sequence). The CDR3 is 13 residues long. Trimming stripped 5 bases from V and 3 bases from J, with 8 bases between. CDR3 region: CASSVGVNQPQHF. The DNA for the CDR3 is TGTGCCAGCAGTGTCGGGGTCAATCAGCCCCAGCATTTT.

This chain uses TRBV10-3 with TRBJ2-5; possibly TRBD2 for D (5 bases). This CDR3 has 13 amino acids. CDR1 is ENHRY, CDR2 SYGVKD, per germline. Deletions cut 0 bases from V and 9 bases from J, with 11 bases between. CDR3 bases: TGTGCCATCAGTGAGTCGGGAGAAAGGGCCCAGTACTTC. This translates into CAISESGERAQYF.

The rearrangement joins TRBV29-1 to TRBJ2-1; D might be TRBD1 (6 bases). V lost 0 bases, J lost 2 bases, and 11 bases lay in between. Germline values: CDR1 SQVTM, CDR2 ANQGSEA. The CDR3 loop spans 15 amino acids. The CDR3 DNA follows: TGCAGCGTTGAAGAGAGACAGGACACCTACAATGAGCAGTTCTTC. This translates into CSVEERQDTYNEQFF.

This chain links TRBV5-1 with TRBJ2-7; D unresolved. The CDR3 runs to 13 residues. V shed 0 bases and J shed 4 bases, with 8 bases lying between them. Germline CDR1 is SGHRS and CDR2 is YFSETQ. This chain's CDR3 is CASSLARGYEQYF. The CDR3 DNA reads as TGCGCCAGCAGCTTGGCTCGCGGTTACGAGCAGTACTTC.

To note about this clone: The same CDR3 also results from other DNA sequences found in this sample. The chain recombines TRBV7-2 with TRBJ2-3; TRBD2 is a possible D gene (6 bases). Germline V lookup: CDR1 SGHTA, CDR2 FQGNSA. The length of the CDR3 is 14 residues. With 3 bases removed from V and 3 bases from J, the gap between germline ends came to 10 bases. CDR3 loop: CASSFGGTTDTQYF. The CDR3 DNA follows: TGTGCCAGCAGCTTTGGCGGGACGACAGATACGCAGTATTTT.

V gene TRBV24-1 combines with J gene TRBJ2-3; 9 nucleotides match TRBD1. The germline gives CDR1 KGHDR, CDR2 SFDVKD. V dropped 5 bases and J dropped 2; count of bases not matched to a gene: 7. There are 16 residues in the CDR3. In nucleotides, the CDR3 is TGTGCCACCAGTGCCCCACAGGGGGCCGCCACAGATACGCAGTATTTT. It specifies CATSAPQGAATDTQYF.